This T cell receptor (beta chain) was recovered during a study of Graves' ophthalmopathy and Graves' hyperthyroidism. Study-wide findings and caveats: Discriminating ophthalmopathy from stable hyperthyroidism, a 13-signature model attained a sensitivity of 85% to 90% and a specificity of around 81%. Blood contained most expanded thyroid clonotypes exceeding 0.001 frequency.

The sample holds many counts of this clonotype. The antigen is undetermined. Diagnosis was based on clinical symptoms, serum thyroxine, TRAb, thyroid ultrasound and orbital computed tomography. The authors amplified TCR beta CDR3 regions, and they did so from RNA transcripts for repertoire sequencing. The library came from an HTBI-primed first-round RT-PCR and a second-round multiplex PCR. One entry per CDR3 protein, called by TCRdb with MiXCR from the multiplex PCR reads. The table includes around 600,000 distinct CDR3 sequences, just over 40% detected once. The CDR3 is 15 residues long. Looked up from germline, CDR1 is SGHNT and CDR2 is YYREEE (reference sequence). Germline trimming cut 5 bases from V and 2 bases from J; bases unmatched to any gene: 4.

The genes are TRBV5-4 and TRBJ2-5; 12 bases map to TRBD2. This receptor was obtained from an adult man with Graves' ophthalmopathy. Sequenced material: peripheral blood. Here the CDR3 reads CASRSGTSGQETQYF. CDR3 DNA: TGTGCCAGCAGATCCGGGACTAGCGGGCAAGAGACCCAGTACTTC.